These 26 T cell receptor beta chains share one sample of origin, sequenced in a study of T-cell reconstitution after alpha-beta-depleted transplantation in children. Preparation of the TCRbeta library was carried out with unique molecular identifiers. One entry per CDR3 protein, called by TCRdb with MiXCR from the PCR reads. The sample holds a few hundred thousand distinct CDR3 sequences, around 27% seen once. Source: PBMCs, taken before TCRalphabeta/CD19-depleted stem cell transplant. Receptors originate from a boy in the first two years of life with Wiskott-Aldrich syndrome, due to receive a stem cell transplant.

This clonotype occurred many times. This sequence joins TRBV28 and TRBJ2-7; D gene ambiguous. Deletions cut 8 bases from V and 3 bases from J, with 8 bases between. The CDR3 has 11 residues. Germline V lookup: CDR1 MDHEN, CDR2 SYDVKM. CDR3 region: CASGRGYEQYF. The CDR3 DNA follows: TGTGCCAGCGGACGAGGCTACGAGCAGTACTTC.

This clonotype has more than one count but fewer than ten. The chain has TRBV12-3 or TRBV12-4 and TRBJ2-1, with 10 bases aligning to TRBD2. V was pared by 1 base and J by 9 bases, with 6 bases of the junction left unmatched. The length of the CDR3 is 15 residues. Here the CDR3 DNA reads TGTGCCAGCAGTTTAGGGGTAGCGGGAGGATTTGAGCAGTTCTTC. It encodes CASSLGVAGGFEQFF.

The DNA for the CDR3 is TGTGCCAGCAGCCAAGTTCTACCCGGGGCGGACGAGCAGTACTTC. This translates into CASSQVLPGADEQYF. The V gene is TRBV4-2, the J gene TRBJ2-7; either TRBD1 or TRBD2 may supply D (5 bases each). The CDR3 totals 15 residues. Germline assignment: CDR1 LGHNA and CDR2 YNFKEQ. V gave up 1 base and J gave up 5 bases, with 15 bases separating them.

V gene TRBV5-1 combines with J gene TRBJ2-1; D perhaps matches TRBD1 (6 bases). Germline V gene lookup returns CDR1 SGHRS and CDR2 YFSETQ. V was cut by 1 base and J by 6 bases, with 14 bases left in between. The CDR3 runs 15 residues. The CDR3 spells CASSLTGTSTNEQFF. The DNA of the CDR3 is TGCGCCAGCAGCTTGACCGGGACATCGACCAATGAGCAGTTCTTC.

V usage is TRBV12-3 or TRBV12-4 and J usage is TRBJ1-2, with D unresolved. The V end was cut by 3 bases, the J end by 10 bases, with 15 bases between. This CDR3 contains 13 residues. CDR3 DNA: TGTGCCAGCAGTTTTGTTCTGGGGATCAACTACACCTTC. Encoded protein: CASSFVLGINYTF.

The rearrangement joins TRBV27 to TRBJ2-7; D may correspond to TRBD1 or TRBD2 (5 bases each). Per germline, CDR1 MNHEY and CDR2 SMNVEV (reference sequence). The germline V and J ends were trimmed by 8 bases and 3 bases, with 8 bases remaining between them. The CDR3 totals 11 residues. CDR3 loop: CASARGYEQYF. CDR3 DNA: TGTGCCAGCGCGAGGGGCTACGAGCAGTACTTC.

This clonotype has just a few counts. This chain connects TRBV4-2 to TRBJ2-2; 9 positions agree with TRBD2. This CDR3 has 17 residues. Germline loops: CDR1 LGHNA, CDR2 YNFKEQ. V was clipped by 0 bases and J by 3 bases; unmatched bases: 5. The CDR3 reads CASSQETGLAYTGELFF. In nucleotides, the CDR3 is TGTGCCAGCAGCCAAGAGACCGGACTAGCGTACACCGGGGAGCTGTTTTTT.

This clonotype was seen only a few times. V is TRBV5-1 and J is TRBJ2-3; D remains ambiguous. V was pared by 2 bases and J by 2 bases, with 9 bases between. This CDR3 is 14 amino acids long. Looked up from germline, CDR1 is SGHRS and CDR2 is YFSETQ. The CDR3 spells CASSFGQYTDTQYF. The DNA of the CDR3 is TGCGCCAGCAGCTTCGGTCAGTACACAGATACGCAGTATTTT.

This clonotype was detected only a few times. This chain links TRBV4-1 with TRBJ2-1; D uncertain. The CDR3 has 17 amino acids. V lost 0 bases to trimming and J lost 4 bases, with 16 bases between them. Germline CDR1 and CDR2: MGHRA and YSYEKL. The CDR3 nucleotides are TGCGCCAGCAGCCAAGAGGTAGCAATACCCTTTTACAATGAGCAGTTCTTC. Translating it yields CASSQEVAIPFYNEQFF.

In this sample, this clonotype turned up a few times. V gene TRBV7-3 combines with J gene TRBJ1-1; 8 nucleotides align to TRBD1. Germline values: CDR1 SGHTA, CDR2 FQGTGA. The CDR3 extends over 13 amino acids. With 5 bases clipped from V and 4 bases from J, the junction kept 3 bases outside the gene matches. In nucleotides, the CDR3 is TGTGCCAGCAGCCCGGACAGGGCCACTGAAGCTTTCTTT. Translating it yields CASSPDRATEAFF.

The chain's CDR3 is CATSRDPNYGYTF. CDR3 bases: TGTGCCACCAGCAGAGATCCTAACTATGGCTACACCTTC. The chain couples TRBV15 to TRBJ1-2; D uncertain. V shed 0 bases and J shed 0 bases, with 2 bases lying between them. This CDR3 spans 13 amino acids. Germline CDR1 and CDR2: LNHNV and YYDKDF (reference sequence).

This sequence joins TRBV27 and TRBJ1-6; 9 bases map to TRBD1. V shed 0 bases, J shed 13 bases, and the junction held 16 bases outside the gene matches. Looked up from germline, CDR1 is MNHEY and CDR2 is SMNVEV (reference sequence). The CDR3 totals 18 residues. The CDR3 DNA sequence: TGTGCCAGCAGTTTATCTCCCAGGGCCGGACAGGGGTATGGTCCCCTCCACTTT. The encoded protein is CASSLSPRAGQGYGPLHF.

The rearrangement joins TRBV7-8 to TRBJ2-2, with 7 bases that match TRBD1. J was trimmed by 4 bases and V by 0 bases; bases with no gene match: 5. Germline CDR1 SGHVS, CDR2 FQNEAQ. This CDR3 comprises 16 residues. This chain's CDR3 is CASSLADHRGTGELFF. DNA of the CDR3: TGTGCCAGCAGCTTAGCTGACCACAGGGGCACCGGGGAGCTGTTTTTT. The full variable domain, its missing parts supplied by reference TRBV7-8 and TRBJ2-2, is GAGVSQSPRYKVAKRGQDVALRCDPISGHVSLFWYQQALGQGPEFLTYFQNEAQLDKSGLPSDRFFAERPEGSVSTLKIQRTQQEDSAVYLCASSLADHRGTGELFFGEGSRLTVL.

This clonotype has just a few counts. This chain connects TRBV5-1 to TRBJ2-1; D remains ambiguous. The CDR3 runs to 13 residues. The germline V gene encodes CDR1 SGHRS and CDR2 YFSETQ. V was cut by 0 bases and J by 9 bases, with 10 bases left in between. CDR3 nucleotides: TGCGCCAGCAGCTTGGCCAACGGCGGTGAGCAGTTCTTC. Encoded protein: CASSLANGGEQFF.

The rearrangement uses TRBV20-1 and TRBJ2-1; D is unclear. Germline V lookup: CDR1 DFQATT, CDR2 SNEGSKA (reference sequence). The CDR3 loop spans 11 amino acids. The V gene lost 2 bases and the J gene lost 9 bases, with 8 bases spanning the gap. The CDR3 nucleotides are TGCAGTGCTAGATCTACGGGTGAGCAGTTCTTC. It yields the protein CSARSTGEQFF.

In its sample, this clonotype was seen a few times. The chain links TRBV6-1 to TRBJ2-1, with D possibly being TRBD1 (6 bases). Between the trimmed V and J ends, which lost 4 bases and 7 bases, there was a span of 17 bases. CDR1 and CDR2 from the germline V gene are MNHNS and SASEGT. The CDR3 has 15 residues. CDR3 bases: TGTGCCAGCAGTGGAGCCCTCCAGGGGAGAAATGAGCAGTTCTTC. This translates into CASSGALQGRNEQFF.

This clonotype was seen a few times. This chain uses TRBV5-1 with TRBJ2-1; tentatively, D is TRBD2 (6 bases). Looked up from germline, CDR1 is SGHRS and CDR2 is YFSETQ. The CDR3 has 14 residues. V dropped 1 base and J dropped 2 bases, with 7 bases sitting between them. CDR3 sequence (DNA): TGCGCCAGCAGCTTGCGGGAGCCCTACAATGAGCAGTTCTTC. Protein product: CASSLREPYNEQFF.

This clonotype has only a few counts. The chain recombines TRBV20-1 with TRBJ2-7; 10 positions match TRBD1. Germline values: CDR1 DFQATT, CDR2 SNEGSKA (reference sequence). This CDR3 spans 14 amino acids. V lost 5 bases and J lost 4; bases outside the gene matches: 8. The CDR3 coding sequence is TGCAGTGCTCGACAGGGGGCTGTAGGGTACGAGCAGTACTTC. Its translation is CSARQGAVGYEQYF.

There are a few counts of this clonotype. The V call is TRBV6-5, the J call TRBJ2-3; D is uncertain. This CDR3 spans 14 amino acids. The V gene lost 1 base and the J gene lost 4 bases, with 9 bases spanning the gap. CDR1 and CDR2 from the germline V gene are MNHEY and SVGAGI. The chain's CDR3 is CASSYFPPPDTQYF. The CDR3 coding sequence is TGTGCCAGCAGTTACTTTCCGCCCCCAGATACGCAGTATTTT.

The chain combines TRBV12-3 or TRBV12-4 with TRBJ2-7, with 13 positions matching TRBD2. The CDR3 extends over 14 amino acids. J gave up 9 bases and V 4 bases, and 6 bases lay outside the gene matches. Here the CDR3 reads CASSSGLAGLGQYF. Written as DNA, the CDR3 is TGTGCCAGCAGTTCGGGACTAGCGGGACTGGGGCAGTACTTC.

The V call is TRBV27, the J call TRBJ2-4; TRBD2 might be the D (6 bases). The V end lost 5 bases, the J end lost 9 bases, and 14 bases lay between the germline ends. CDR3 length equals 13 residues. Germline V gene lookup returns CDR1 MNHEY and CDR2 SMNVEV (reference sequence). The CDR3 DNA is TGTGCCAGCAGTAGGTCGCGGGAAGGCATTCAGTACTTC. It yields the protein CASSRSREGIQYF.

V gene TRBV10-3 combines with J gene TRBJ1-4; D is uncertain. Germline CDR1 is ENHRY and CDR2 is SYGVKD. This CDR3 has 12 residues. Trimming pared 2 bases from V and 7 bases from J, leaving 5 bases between. For the CDR3, the DNA is TGTGCCATCAGTGAGCCTGGTGAAAAACTGTTTTTT. Translation gives CAISEPGEKLFF.

This clonotype was picked up a small number of times. The V and J genes are TRBV11-2 and TRBJ2-5, with 13 bases lining up with TRBD2. Germline V gene data show CDR1 as SGHAT and CDR2 as FQNNGV. V shed 1 base, J shed 8 bases, and the junction held 4 bases outside the gene matches. The CDR3 loop spans 15 amino acids. CDR3 sequence: CASSLVGLAGATQYF. The CDR3 DNA sequence: TGTGCCAGCAGCTTAGTCGGACTAGCGGGAGCCACCCAGTACTTC.

This sequence joins TRBV24-1 and TRBJ1-1; D is perhaps TRBD1 (5 bases). V was trimmed by 0 bases and J by 6 bases, leaving 25 bases between them. The CDR3 is 19 residues long. CDR1 and CDR2 from the germline V gene are KGHDR and SFDVKD. The CDR3 loop is CATSDLQILESDSYAEAFF. DNA for the CDR3: TGTGCCACCAGTGATTTGCAGATTCTGGAGTCAGACAGTTATGCTGAAGCTTTCTTT.

The J gene is TRBJ1-1, the V gene TRBV5-1, with D unclear. The V gene lost 4 bases and the J gene lost 4 bases, with 11 bases spanning the gap. CDR1 SGHRS and CDR2 YFSETQ come from the germline V gene. This CDR3 is built from 13 residues. The CDR3 coding sequence is TGCGCCAGCAGCCTACGAATGAGCACTGAAGCTTTCTTT. Its protein is CASSLRMSTEAFF.

This clonotype was detected once. This chain joins TRBV5-1 and TRBJ2-1; maybe TRBD1 (6 bases). V dropped 4 bases and J dropped 9 bases, with 14 bases sitting between them. The CDR3 has 13 residues. Germline CDR1 and CDR2: SGHRS and YFSETQ. The CDR3: CASSVSDRSEQFF. The CDR3 DNA sequence: TGCGCCAGCAGCGTGTCGGACAGAAGTGAGCAGTTCTTC.